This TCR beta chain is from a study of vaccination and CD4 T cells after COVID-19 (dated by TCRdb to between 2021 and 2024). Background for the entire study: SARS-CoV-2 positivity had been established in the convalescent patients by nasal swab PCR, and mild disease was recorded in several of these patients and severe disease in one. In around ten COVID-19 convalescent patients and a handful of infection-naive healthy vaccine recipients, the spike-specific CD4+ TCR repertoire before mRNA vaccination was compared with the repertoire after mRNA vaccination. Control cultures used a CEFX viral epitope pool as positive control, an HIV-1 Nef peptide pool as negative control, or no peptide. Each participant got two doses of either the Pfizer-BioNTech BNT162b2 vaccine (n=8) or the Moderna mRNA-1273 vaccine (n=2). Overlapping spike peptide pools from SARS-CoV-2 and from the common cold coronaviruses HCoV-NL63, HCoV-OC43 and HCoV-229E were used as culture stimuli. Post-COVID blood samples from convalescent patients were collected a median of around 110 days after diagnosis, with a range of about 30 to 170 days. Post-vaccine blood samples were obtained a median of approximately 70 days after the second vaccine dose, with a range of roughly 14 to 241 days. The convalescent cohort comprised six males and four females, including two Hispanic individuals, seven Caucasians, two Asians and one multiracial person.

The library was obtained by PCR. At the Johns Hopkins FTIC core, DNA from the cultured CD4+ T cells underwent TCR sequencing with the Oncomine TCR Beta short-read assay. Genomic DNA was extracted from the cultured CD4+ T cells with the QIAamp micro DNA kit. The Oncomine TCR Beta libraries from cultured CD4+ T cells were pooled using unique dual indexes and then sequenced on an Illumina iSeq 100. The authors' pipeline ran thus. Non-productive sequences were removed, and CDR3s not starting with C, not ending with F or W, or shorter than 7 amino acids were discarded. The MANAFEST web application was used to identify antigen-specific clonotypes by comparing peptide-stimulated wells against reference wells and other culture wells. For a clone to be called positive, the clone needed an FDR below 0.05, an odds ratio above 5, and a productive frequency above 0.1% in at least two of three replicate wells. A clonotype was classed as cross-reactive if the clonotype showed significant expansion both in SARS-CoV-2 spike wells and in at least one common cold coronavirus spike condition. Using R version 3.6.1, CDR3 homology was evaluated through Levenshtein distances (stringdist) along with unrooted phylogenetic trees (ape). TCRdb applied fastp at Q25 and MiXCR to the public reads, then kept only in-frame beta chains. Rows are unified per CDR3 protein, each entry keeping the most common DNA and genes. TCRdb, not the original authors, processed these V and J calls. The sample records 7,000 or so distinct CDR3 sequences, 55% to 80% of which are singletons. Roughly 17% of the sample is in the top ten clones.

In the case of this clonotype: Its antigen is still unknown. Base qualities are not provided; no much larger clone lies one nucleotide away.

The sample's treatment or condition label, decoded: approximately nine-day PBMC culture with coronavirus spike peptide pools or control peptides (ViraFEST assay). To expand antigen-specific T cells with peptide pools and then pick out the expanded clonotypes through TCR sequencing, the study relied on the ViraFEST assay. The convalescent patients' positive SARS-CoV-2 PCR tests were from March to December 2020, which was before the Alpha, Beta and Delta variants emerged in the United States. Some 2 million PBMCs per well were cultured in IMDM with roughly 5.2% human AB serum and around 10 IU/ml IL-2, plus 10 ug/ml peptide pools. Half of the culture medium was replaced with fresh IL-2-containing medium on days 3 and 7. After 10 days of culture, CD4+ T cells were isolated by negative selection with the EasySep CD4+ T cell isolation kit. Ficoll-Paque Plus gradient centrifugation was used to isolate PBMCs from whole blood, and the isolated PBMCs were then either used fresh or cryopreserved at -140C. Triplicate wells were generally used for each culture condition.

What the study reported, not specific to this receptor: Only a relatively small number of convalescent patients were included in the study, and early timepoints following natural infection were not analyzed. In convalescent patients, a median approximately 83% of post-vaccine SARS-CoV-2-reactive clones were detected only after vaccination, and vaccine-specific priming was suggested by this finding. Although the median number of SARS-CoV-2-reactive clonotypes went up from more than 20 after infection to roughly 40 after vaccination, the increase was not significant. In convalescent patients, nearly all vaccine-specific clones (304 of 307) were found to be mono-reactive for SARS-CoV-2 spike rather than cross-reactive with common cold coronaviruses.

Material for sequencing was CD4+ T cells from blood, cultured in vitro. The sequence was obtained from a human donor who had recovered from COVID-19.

The DNA reads as follows: TGTGCCAGCCATCGAGTGGCTAGCGGGAGTACGGGCACCGGGGAGCTGTTTTTT. Translation gives CASHRVASGSTGTGELFF. The chain employs TRBV6-1 and TRBJ2-2, with TRBD2 matching 10 junction bases. Ends trimmed: V by 8 bases, J by 4 bases; bases unmatched to a gene: 16. Including cysteine and phenylalanine, the CDR3 has 18 amino acids. The sequence is cut down to CDR3 DNA, 54 bases in frame from base 1. CDR1 and CDR2 are read off the germline V gene as MNHNS and SASEGT.